Each of the 8 T cell receptor beta chains below was sequenced from the same sample in a study of blood T cell repertoires in COVID-19. Generated by immunoSEQ multiplex PCR, the TCRdb table keeps only in-frame clones and is missing some. The data show more than 75,000 clones, around 90% seen once. The specimen sequenced was peripheral blood. The receptors were gathered from a woman of 80 years or more with acute or convalescent COVID-19.

About this clone: At the DNA level, this CDR3 is encoded by other sequences in the same sample as well. The chain carries TRBV14 and TRBJ1-1; weak D call: TRBD1 (6 bases). The CDR3 is made up of 15 amino acids. Germline CDR1 reads SGHDN; CDR2 reads FVKESK. The V and J ends lost 1 base and 1 base respectively, with 10 bases between them. The CDR3 sequence: CASSQGAGANTEAFF. In nucleotides, the CDR3 is TGTGCCAGCAGCCAAGGGGCAGGGGCGAACACTGAAGCTTTCTTT. Filled out from reference TRBV14 and TRBJ1-1, the complete variable domain reads EAGVTQFPSHSVIEKGQTVTLRCDPISGHDNLYWYRRVMGKEIKFLLHFVKESKQDESGMPNNRFLAERTGGTYSTLKVQPAELEDSGVYFCASSQGAGANTEAFFGQGTRLTVV.

V usage is TRBV11-2 and J usage is TRBJ2-1; 8 bases agree with TRBD1. Germline V gene lookup returns CDR1 SGHAT and CDR2 FQNNGV. The CDR3 totals 16 residues. Trimming removed 1 base from V and 7 bases from J; junction bases left unmatched: 9. CDR3 sequence (DNA): TGTGCCAGCAGCTTAGTGGGGCAGGGGGCGCGGAATGAGCAGTTCTTC. It is translated as CASSLVGQGARNEQFF.

The chain has TRBV2 and TRBJ2-2, with TRBD1 as a possible D gene (6 bases). The CDR3 length is 20 residues. Per germline, CDR1 SNHLY and CDR2 FYNNEI. With 0 bases removed from V and 4 bases from J, the gap between germline ends came to 24 bases. The CDR3 region is CASSEARTLGLGGVTGELFF. The DNA for the CDR3 is TGTGCCAGCAGTGAAGCCAGAACCCTGGGCCTAGGGGGAGTCACCGGGGAGCTGTTTTTT.

As regards this clone: Distinct nucleotide sequences in the sample also encode this CDR3. V is TRBV12-3 or TRBV12-4 and J is TRBJ2-7; 11 positions match TRBD2. CDR3 size: 13 residues. V lost 6 bases to trimming and J lost 3 bases; unmatched junction nucleotides: 1. CDR3 protein: CASRTSGSYEQYF. The CDR3 DNA follows: TGTGCCAGCAGAACTAGCGGGAGCTACGAGCAGTACTTC.

This chain links TRBV3-1 (or the pseudogene TRBV3-2) with TRBJ2-1; 12 nucleotides match TRBD1. V shed 0 bases, J shed 7 bases, and the junction held 10 bases outside the gene matches. Germline V gene lookup returns CDR1 LGHDT and CDR2 YNNKEL (reference sequence). This CDR3 region has 18 residues. The CDR3 is CASSQELGTGGLPNEQFF. In DNA, the CDR3 is TGTGCCAGCAGCCAAGAATTGGGGACAGGGGGCCTTCCGAATGAGCAGTTCTTC.

The rearrangement links TRBV7-8 to TRBJ1-2; 7 bases are a match to TRBD1. The CDR3 runs 18 residues. Germline V gives CDR1 SGHVS, CDR2 FQNEAQ. Trimming at V came to 5 bases and at J to 2 bases, leaving 17 bases not matched to a gene. The CDR3 loop reads CASSATDRVIWANYGYTF. In DNA form, the CDR3 reads TGTGCCAGCAGCGCCACCGACAGGGTGATCTGGGCGAACTATGGCTACACCTTC.

V gene TRBV29-1 combines with J gene TRBJ1-3; D remains unclear. V shed 6 bases and J shed 0 bases, with 9 bases lying between them. This CDR3 comprises 13 residues. Germline values: CDR1 SQVTM, CDR2 ANQGSEA. The CDR3 DNA reads TGCAGCGTCGACACTGGCTCTGGAAACACCATATATTTT. Its translation is CSVDTGSGNTIYF.

This clone appeared once. The rearrangement joins TRBV30 to TRBJ2-7; the match to TRBD2 covers 9 bases. CDR3 size: 14 residues. The germline gives CDR1 GTSNPN, CDR2 SVGIG (reference sequence). Unmatched junction bases numbered 5, after V lost 1 base and J lost 4 bases. In DNA form, the CDR3 reads TGTGCCTGGAGTGAGGGACTAGCCTTGTACGAGCAGTACTTC. The encoded protein is CAWSEGLALYEQYF.